This T cell receptor beta chain was profiled in a study of early T cells in non-severe SARS-CoV-2 infection. Molecules of cDNA were individually given unique molecular identifiers that were attached to them. TCRdb re-called the 5' RACE reads through MiXCR, storing one row per CDR3 protein. The table records approximately 52,000 distinct CDR3 sequences, roughly 8.2% of them present only once. The CDR3 covers 9 residues. V was trimmed by 10 bases and J by 11 bases, leaving 12 bases between them. Looked up from germline, CDR1 is LGHNT and CDR2 is FRNRAP. V gene TRBV12-5 combines with J gene TRBJ2-7, with D possibly TRBD2 on 6 matching bases. The receptor's source is an adult who was a healthcare worker with PCR-confirmed SARS-CoV-2 infection or an uninfected control (not recorded which). The sample taken for sequencing was whole blood. The CDR3 reads CATSGEEYF. The CDR3 coding sequence is TGTGCTACCTCCGGGGAGGAGTACTTC.